This T cell receptor (beta chain) was documented in a study of breast tumors, draining lymph nodes, adjacent tissues. V dropped 8 bases and J dropped 4 bases, with 9 bases sitting between them. This CDR3 comprises 12 residues. Germline V CDR1 and CDR2: MNHNS, SASEGT. Whole-study results and caveats: Tumors had less TCR diversity than lymph nodes, more than nontumor tissue. Tumor T cell lymph node origin was a supported hypothesis, not proven. Most tumor T cells seemingly derive from lymph node, then expand in tumor. Compared with basal-like, luminal-like tumors shared significantly more repertoire with nontumor tissue.

TCRdb fed the multiplex PCR reads into MiXCR, producing one record per CDR3 protein. The repertoire holds about 80,000 distinct CDR3 sequences, with approximately 19% as singletons. The lymph nodes were axillary draining lymph nodes from breast cancer patients. This clonotype was detected many times. Antigen: not known. This clonotype was sampled from a female donor with breast cancer. Some clones in this sample may be carry-over from other donors' samples. The sequenced sample was axillary lymph node tissue. This chain connects TRBV6-1 to TRBJ2-1; D is unresolved. CDR3 bases: TGTGCCAGCCGCGCGGAATACAATGAGCAGTTCTTC. Its protein product is CASRAEYNEQFF.